The 9 T cell receptor beta chains in this list originate from one sample, sequenced in a study of cytomegalovirus exposure and HLA in healthy donors. TCRdb keeps only in-frame clones here, not all; method: immunoSEQ multiplex PCR. The sample lists about 130,000 clones, 88% seen once, with around 1.5% in the top ten. The sequencing input was PBMCs. Receptors originate from a man aged 25-45 years in good health and CMV-seronegative.

The chain recombines TRBV4-1 with TRBJ2-5, with TRBD2 matching 10 bases. The CDR3 length is 15 residues. Germline loops: CDR1 MGHRA, CDR2 YSYEKL. Trimming took 4 bases from V and 5 from J; bases not matched to a gene: 7. The CDR3 protein is CASSLLAGTRETQYF. CDR3 bases: TGCGCCAGCAGCCTACTAGCGGGGACAAGGGAGACCCAGTACTTC.

The V gene is TRBV5-1, the J gene TRBJ1-5, with 7 positions matching TRBD1. The CDR3 has 14 residues. V gave up 0 bases and J gave up 9 bases; unmatched junction bases: 6. The germline gives CDR1 SGHRS, CDR2 YFSETQ. The DNA for the CDR3 is TGCGCCAGCAGCTTGGAAGGACAGGAGACGCCCCAGCATTTT. It is translated as CASSLEGQETPQHF.

V gene TRBV5-1 combines with J gene TRBJ2-3; 11 nucleotides line up with TRBD2. Germline values: CDR1 SGHRS, CDR2 YFSETQ. The CDR3 extends over 17 amino acids. With V trimmed by 3 bases and J by 3 bases, 9 bases remained unmatched. Here the CDR3 DNA reads TGCGCCAGCAGCTCCCTGACTAGCGGGGTGGGGACAGATACGCAGTATTTT. Residues: CASSSLTSGVGTDTQYF.

The chain has TRBV27 and TRBJ1-2, with 9 bases matching TRBD1. Germline-derived CDR1 and CDR2 are MNHEY and SMNVEV (reference sequence). The CDR3 is 15 residues long. V gave up 6 bases and J gave up 6 bases; unmatched junction bases: 11. The CDR3 DNA reads TGTGCCAGCAGCAATACCGGGACAGGGAGCAATGGCTACACCTTC. Encoded protein: CASSNTGTGSNGYTF.

The chain is built from TRBV18 and TRBJ2-1; 12 bases map to TRBD2. CDR1 and CDR2 (germline): KGHSH, LQKENI. The junction had 5 bases not matched to a gene; V was cut back by 4 bases and J by 7 bases. The CDR3 runs to 15 residues. The chain's CDR3 is CASSLRLAGDNEQFF. CDR3 DNA sequence: TGTGCCAGCTCACTCCGACTAGCGGGAGATAATGAGCAGTTCTTC.

The chain couples TRBV27 to TRBJ2-7; 9 bases are shared with TRBD1. Germline V gene sequence: CDR1 MNHEY, CDR2 SMNVEV (reference sequence). The CDR3 sequence is 15 residues long. V shed 6 bases, J shed 4 bases, and the junction held 10 bases outside the gene matches. Here the CDR3 DNA reads TGTGCCAGCAGCCGATTGGGACAGGGAGAGTACGAGCAGTACTTC. It yields the protein CASSRLGQGEYEQYF.

The table lists this clone with a few counts. The V call is TRBV6-4, the J call TRBJ1-5; no reliable D call. Germline V gene lookup returns CDR1 MRHNA and CDR2 SNTAGT. The V and J ends lost 2 bases and 4 bases respectively, with 6 bases between them. The CDR3 has 13 residues. In DNA, the CDR3 is TGTGCCAGCAGTGACAACTCAAATCAGCCCCAGCATTTT. Encoded protein: CASSDNSNQPQHF.

This clone has more than one count but fewer than ten. Here the CDR3 DNA reads TGTGCCAGCAGCTTACATGGGATGGAGGGCACTGAAGCTTTCTTT. It encodes CASSLHGMEGTEAFF. The chain joins TRBV7-2 to TRBJ1-1; unclear D gene. Per the germline V gene, CDR1 is SGHTA and CDR2 is FQGNSA. Trimming cost V 2 bases and J 4 bases, with 14 bases left between them. This CDR3 region has 15 residues. Full variable domain (remainder filled in from reference TRBV7-2 and TRBJ1-1): GAGVSQSPSNKVTEKGKDVELRCDPISGHTALYWYRQSLGQGLEFLIYFQGNSAPDKSGLPSDRFSAERTGGSVSTLTIQRTQQEDSAVYLCASSLHGMEGTEAFFGQGTRLTVV.

The genes are TRBV5-1 and TRBJ2-2; no firm D call. The CDR3 is made up of 15 amino acids. Germline assignment: CDR1 SGHRS and CDR2 YFSETQ. Between the trimmed V and J ends, which lost 5 bases and 7 bases, there was a span of 18 bases. The CDR3 region has the DNA TGCGCCAGCAGGGAGTCCGCCGCGGATATCGGGGAGCTGTTTTTT. Protein sequence: CASRESAADIGELFF.